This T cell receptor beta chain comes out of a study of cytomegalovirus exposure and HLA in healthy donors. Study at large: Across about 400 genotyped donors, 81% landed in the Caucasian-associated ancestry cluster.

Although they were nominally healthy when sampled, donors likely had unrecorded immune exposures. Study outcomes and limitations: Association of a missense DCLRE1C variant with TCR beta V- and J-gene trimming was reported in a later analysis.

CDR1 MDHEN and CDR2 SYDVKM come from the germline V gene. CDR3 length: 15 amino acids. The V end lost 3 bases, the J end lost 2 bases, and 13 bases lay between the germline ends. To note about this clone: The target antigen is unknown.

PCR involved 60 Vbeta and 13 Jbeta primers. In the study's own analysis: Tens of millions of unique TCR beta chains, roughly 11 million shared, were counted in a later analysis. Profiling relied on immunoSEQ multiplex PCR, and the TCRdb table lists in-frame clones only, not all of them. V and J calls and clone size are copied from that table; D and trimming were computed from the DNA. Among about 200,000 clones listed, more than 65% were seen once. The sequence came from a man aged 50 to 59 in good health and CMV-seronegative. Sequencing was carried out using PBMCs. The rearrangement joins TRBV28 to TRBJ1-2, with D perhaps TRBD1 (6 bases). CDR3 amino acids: CASSLDFGGNYGYTF. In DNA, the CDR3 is TGTGCCAGCAGTTTGGACTTTGGGGGCAACTATGGCTACACCTTC.